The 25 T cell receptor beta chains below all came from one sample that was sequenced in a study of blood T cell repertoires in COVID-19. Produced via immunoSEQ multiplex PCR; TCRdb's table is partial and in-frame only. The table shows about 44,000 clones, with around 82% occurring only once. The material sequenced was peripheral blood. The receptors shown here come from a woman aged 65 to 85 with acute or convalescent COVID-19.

The CDR3 coding sequence is TGCAGCGTTGGGGACTCAAACGAGCAGTACTTC. Amino acids: CSVGDSNEQYF. The J gene is TRBJ2-7, the V gene TRBV29-1; tentatively, D is TRBD2 (6 bases). With 4 bases removed from V and 5 bases from J, the gap between germline ends came to 9 bases. CDR3 size: 11 residues. Germline V gene sequence: CDR1 SQVTM, CDR2 ANQGSEA.

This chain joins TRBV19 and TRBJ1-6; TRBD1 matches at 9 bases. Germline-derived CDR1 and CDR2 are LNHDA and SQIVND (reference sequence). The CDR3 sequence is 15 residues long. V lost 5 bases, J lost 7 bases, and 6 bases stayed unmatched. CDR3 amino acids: CASSAGTGNNSPLHF. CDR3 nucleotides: TGTGCCAGTAGTGCCGGGACAGGGAACAATTCACCCCTCCACTTT.

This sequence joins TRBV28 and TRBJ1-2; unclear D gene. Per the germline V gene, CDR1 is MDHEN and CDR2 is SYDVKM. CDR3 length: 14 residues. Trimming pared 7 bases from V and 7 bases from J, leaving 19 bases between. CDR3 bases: TGTGCCAGCACCACCGGACGGTATCGGGGTGGCTACACCTTC. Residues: CASTTGRYRGGYTF.

The CDR3 coding sequence is TGTGCCAGCAGCCATTTAGGGGCCAGGGATGAGCAGTTCTTC. Protein: CASSHLGARDEQFF. This rearrangement joins TRBV3-1 (or the pseudogene TRBV3-2) to TRBJ2-1, with D possibly being TRBD1 (5 bases). Germline V lookup: CDR1 LGHDT, CDR2 YNNKEL (reference sequence). The germline V and J ends were trimmed by 3 bases and 8 bases, with 14 bases remaining between them. The CDR3 covers 14 residues.

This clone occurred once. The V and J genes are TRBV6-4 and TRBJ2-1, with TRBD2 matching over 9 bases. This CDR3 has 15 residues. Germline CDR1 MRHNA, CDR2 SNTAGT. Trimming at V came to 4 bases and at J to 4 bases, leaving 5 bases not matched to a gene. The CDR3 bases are TGTGCCAGCAGTGTCATAGCGGGGGTATACAATGAGCAGTTCTTC. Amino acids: CASSVIAGVYNEQFF.

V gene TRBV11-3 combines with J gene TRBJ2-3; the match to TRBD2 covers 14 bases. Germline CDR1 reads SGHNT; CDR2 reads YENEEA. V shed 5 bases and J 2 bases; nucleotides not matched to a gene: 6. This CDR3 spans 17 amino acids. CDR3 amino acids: CASSRGLAGGLTDTQYF. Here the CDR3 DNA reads TGTGCCAGCAGCCGCGGACTAGCGGGAGGTCTCACAGATACGCAGTATTTT.

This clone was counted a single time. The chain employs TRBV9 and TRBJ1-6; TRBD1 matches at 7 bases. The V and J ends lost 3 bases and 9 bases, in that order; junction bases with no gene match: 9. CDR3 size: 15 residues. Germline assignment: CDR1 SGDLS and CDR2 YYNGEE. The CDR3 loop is CASSETTGTFSPLHF. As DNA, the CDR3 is TGTGCCAGCAGCGAAACGACAGGGACCTTTTCACCCCTCCACTTT. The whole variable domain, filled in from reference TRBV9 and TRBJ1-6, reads DSGVTQTPKHLITATGQRVTLRCSPRSGDLSVYWYQQSLDQGLQFLIQYYNGEERAKGNILERFSAQQFPDLHSELNLSSLELGDSALYFCASSETTGTFSPLHFGNGTRLTVT.

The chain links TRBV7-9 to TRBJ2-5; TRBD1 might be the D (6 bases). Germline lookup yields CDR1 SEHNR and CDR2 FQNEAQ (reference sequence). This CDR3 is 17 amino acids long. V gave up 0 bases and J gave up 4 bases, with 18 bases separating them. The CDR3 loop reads CASSLAEPGAGGETQYF. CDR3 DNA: TGTGCCAGCAGCTTAGCGGAGCCAGGGGCTGGGGGAGAGACCCAGTACTTC.

In DNA, the CDR3 is TGTGCCAGCAGCTCCACAAGGCGGTCAGTGCTCTCCTACGAGCAGTACTTC. As protein: CASSSTRRSVLSYEQYF. This chain joins TRBV7-3 and TRBJ2-7; D is unclear. In germline, CDR1 is SGHTA, CDR2 FQGTGA. V lost 4 bases, J lost 0 bases, and 19 bases lay in between. This CDR3 has 17 residues.

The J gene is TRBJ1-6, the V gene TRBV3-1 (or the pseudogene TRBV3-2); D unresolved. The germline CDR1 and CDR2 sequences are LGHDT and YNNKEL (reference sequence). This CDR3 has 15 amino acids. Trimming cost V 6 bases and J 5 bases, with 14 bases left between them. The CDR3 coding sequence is TGTGCCAGCAGTCCCTTGGCCAGTGATAATTCACCCCTCCACTTT. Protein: CASSPLASDNSPLHF.

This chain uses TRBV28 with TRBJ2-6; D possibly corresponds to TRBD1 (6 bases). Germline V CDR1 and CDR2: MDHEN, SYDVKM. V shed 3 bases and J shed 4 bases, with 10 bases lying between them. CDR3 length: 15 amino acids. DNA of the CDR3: TGTGCCAGCAGTTTTCCAGGGGCCGGGGCCAACGTCCTGACTTTC. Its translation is CASSFPGAGANVLTF.

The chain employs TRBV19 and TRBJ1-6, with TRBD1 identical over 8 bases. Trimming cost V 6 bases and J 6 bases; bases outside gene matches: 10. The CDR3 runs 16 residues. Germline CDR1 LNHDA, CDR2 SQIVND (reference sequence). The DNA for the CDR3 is TGTGCCAGTAGGCAAACCCAGGGGGCTGGTAATTCACCCCTCCACTTT. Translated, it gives CASRQTQGAGNSPLHF.

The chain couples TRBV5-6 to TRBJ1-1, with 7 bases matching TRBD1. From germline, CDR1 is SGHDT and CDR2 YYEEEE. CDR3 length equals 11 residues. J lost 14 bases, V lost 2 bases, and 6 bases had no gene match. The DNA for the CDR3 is TGTGCCAGCAGCTTTCGGGACAGCGCGTTCTTT. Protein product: CASSFRDSAFF.

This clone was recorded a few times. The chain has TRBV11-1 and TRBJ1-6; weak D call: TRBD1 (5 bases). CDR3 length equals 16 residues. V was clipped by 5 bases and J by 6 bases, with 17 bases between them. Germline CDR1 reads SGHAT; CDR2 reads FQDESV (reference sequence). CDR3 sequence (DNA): TGTGCCAGCAGCCTAATGCGAGACAGACTTAATTCACCCCTCCACTTT. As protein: CASSLMRDRLNSPLHF.

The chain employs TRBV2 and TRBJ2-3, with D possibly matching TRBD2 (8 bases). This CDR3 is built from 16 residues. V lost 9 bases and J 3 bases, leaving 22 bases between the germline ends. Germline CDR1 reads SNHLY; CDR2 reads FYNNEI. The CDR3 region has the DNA TGTGCCAGTCAGGGGGGCGGGAGGATCTCGACAGATACGCAGTATTTT. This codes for CASQGGGRISTDTQYF.

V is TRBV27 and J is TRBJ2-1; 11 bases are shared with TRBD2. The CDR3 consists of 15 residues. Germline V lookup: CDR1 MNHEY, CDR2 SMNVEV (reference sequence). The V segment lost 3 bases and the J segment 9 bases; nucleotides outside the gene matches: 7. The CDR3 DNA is TGTGCCAGCAGTTTCACTAGCGGGAGTAGGGGTGAGCAGTTCTTC. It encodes CASSFTSGSRGEQFF.

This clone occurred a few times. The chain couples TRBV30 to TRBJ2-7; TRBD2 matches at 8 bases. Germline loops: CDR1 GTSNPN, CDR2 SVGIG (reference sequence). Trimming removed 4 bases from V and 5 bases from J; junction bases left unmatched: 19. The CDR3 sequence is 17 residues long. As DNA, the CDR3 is TGTGCCTGGATTCCCCGGACTAGCTCAATCCGGAGGGACGAGCAGTACTTC. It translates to CAWIPRTSSIRRDEQYF.

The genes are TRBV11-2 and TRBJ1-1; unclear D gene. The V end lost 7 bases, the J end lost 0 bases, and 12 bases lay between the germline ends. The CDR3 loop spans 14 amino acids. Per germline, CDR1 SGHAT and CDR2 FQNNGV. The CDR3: CASTYSFMNTEAFF. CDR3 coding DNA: TGTGCCAGCACCTACAGCTTCATGAACACTGAAGCTTTCTTT. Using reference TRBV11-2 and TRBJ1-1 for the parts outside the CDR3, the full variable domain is EAGVAQSPRYKIIEKRQSVAFWCNPISGHATLYWYQQILGQGPKLLIQFQNNGVVDDSQLPKDRFSAERLKGVDSTLKIQPAKLEDSAVYLCASTYSFMNTEAFFGQGTRLTVV.

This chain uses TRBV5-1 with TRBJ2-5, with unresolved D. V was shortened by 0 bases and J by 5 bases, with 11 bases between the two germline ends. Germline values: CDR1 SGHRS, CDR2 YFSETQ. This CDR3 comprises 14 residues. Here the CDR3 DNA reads TGCGCCAGCAGCTTGGGTACTCCCGGGGAGACCCAGTACTTC. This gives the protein CASSLGTPGETQYF.

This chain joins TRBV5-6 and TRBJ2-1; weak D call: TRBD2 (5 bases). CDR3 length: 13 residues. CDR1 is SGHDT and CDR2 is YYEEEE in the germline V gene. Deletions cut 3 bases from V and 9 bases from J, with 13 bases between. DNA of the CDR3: TGTGCCAGCAGCTCGTACTCCGGAGGTGAGCAGTTCTTC. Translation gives CASSSYSGGEQFF.

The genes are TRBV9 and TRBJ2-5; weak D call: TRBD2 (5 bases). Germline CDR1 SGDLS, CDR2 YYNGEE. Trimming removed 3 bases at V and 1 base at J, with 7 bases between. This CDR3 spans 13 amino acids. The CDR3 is CASSASSQETQYF. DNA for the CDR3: TGTGCCAGCAGCGCTAGCAGCCAAGAGACCCAGTACTTC.

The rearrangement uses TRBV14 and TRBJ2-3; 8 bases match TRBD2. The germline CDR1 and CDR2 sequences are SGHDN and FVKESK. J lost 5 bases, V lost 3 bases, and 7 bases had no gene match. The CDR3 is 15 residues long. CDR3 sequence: CASSHTGRAVDTQYF. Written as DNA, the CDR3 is TGTGCCAGCAGCCATACCGGGAGGGCGGTAGATACGCAGTATTTT. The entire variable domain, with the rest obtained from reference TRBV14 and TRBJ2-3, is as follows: EAGVTQFPSHSVIEKGQTVTLRCDPISGHDNLYWYRRVMGKEIKFLLHFVKESKQDESGMPNNRFLAERTGGTYSTLKVQPAELEDSGVYFCASSHTGRAVDTQYFGPGTRLTVL.

The CDR3 protein is CASSPPGVTDTQYF. Here the CDR3 DNA reads TGTGCCAGCAGCCCCCCGGGGGTTACAGATACGCAGTATTTT. V is TRBV3-1 (or the pseudogene TRBV3-2) and J is TRBJ2-3; the D gene is possibly TRBD2 (6 bases). This CDR3 has 14 residues. Germline CDR1 is LGHDT and CDR2 is YNNKEL (reference sequence). The V gene lost 4 bases and the J gene lost 3 bases, with 11 bases spanning the gap.

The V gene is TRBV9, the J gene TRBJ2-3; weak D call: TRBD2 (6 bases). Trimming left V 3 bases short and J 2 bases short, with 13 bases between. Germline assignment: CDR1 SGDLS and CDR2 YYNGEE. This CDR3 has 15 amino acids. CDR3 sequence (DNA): TGTGCCAGCAGCGATCGGGAGTCCTCCACAGATACGCAGTATTTT. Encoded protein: CASSDRESSTDTQYF.

CDR3 region: CASSLEEETQYF. The CDR3 coding sequence is TGTGCCAGCAGCTTGGAGGAGGAGACCCAGTACTTC. The J gene is TRBJ2-5, the V gene TRBV5-4; no definite D call. Between the trimmed V and J ends, which lost 0 bases and 5 bases, there was a span of 5 bases. The CDR3 spans 12 residues. Germline V gene lookup returns CDR1 SGHNT and CDR2 YYREEE (reference sequence).